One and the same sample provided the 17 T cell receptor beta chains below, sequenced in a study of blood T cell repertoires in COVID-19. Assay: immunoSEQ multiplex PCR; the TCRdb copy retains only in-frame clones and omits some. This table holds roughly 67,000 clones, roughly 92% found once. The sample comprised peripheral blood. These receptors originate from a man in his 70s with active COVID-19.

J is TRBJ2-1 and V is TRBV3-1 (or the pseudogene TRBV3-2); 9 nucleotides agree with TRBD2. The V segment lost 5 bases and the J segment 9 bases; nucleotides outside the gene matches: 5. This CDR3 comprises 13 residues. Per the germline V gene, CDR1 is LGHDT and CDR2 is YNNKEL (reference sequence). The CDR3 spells CASSGGLAGEQFF. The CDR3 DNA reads TGTGCCAGCAGCGGGGGACTAGCAGGTGAGCAGTTCTTC.

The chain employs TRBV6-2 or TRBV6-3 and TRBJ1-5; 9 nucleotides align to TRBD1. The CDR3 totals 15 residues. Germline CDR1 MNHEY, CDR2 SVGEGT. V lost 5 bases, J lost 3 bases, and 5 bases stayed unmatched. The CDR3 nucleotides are TGTGCCAGCAGTCCCGGGACAGGGTACAATCAGCCCCAGCATTTT. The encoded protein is CASSPGTGYNQPQHF.

The CDR3 bases are TGTGCCAGCAGCAAAAGAGAGACAGAGGATGATAGCAATCAGCCCCAGCATTTT. This sequence encodes CASSKRETEDDSNQPQHF. The chain is built from TRBV21-1 and TRBJ1-5; the D call in the table, TRBD1, was not verified against the DNA. TRBV21-1 is a recognized pseudogene. CDR3 length: 18 amino acids.

The CDR3 loop is CASRDLGQGDNEQFF. In nucleotides, the CDR3 is TGTGCCAGCAGAGACTTGGGACAGGGAGACAATGAGCAGTTCTTC. The chain employs TRBV6-6 and TRBJ2-1; 9 bases are shared with TRBD1. V was pared by 6 bases and J by 5 bases, with 8 bases of the junction left unmatched. This CDR3 spans 15 amino acids. In germline, CDR1 is MNHNY, CDR2 SVGAGI (reference sequence).

CDR3 bases: TGTGCCAGCAGCTTCGGGGGAGGGCAGCCCCAGCATTTT. This translates into CASSFGGGQPQHF. The V gene is TRBV7-9, the J gene TRBJ1-5, with D tentatively TRBD1 (5 bases). Deletions cut 3 bases from V and 7 bases from J, with 10 bases between. CDR1 and CDR2 (germline): SEHNR, FQNEAQ (reference sequence). CDR3 size: 13 residues.

CDR3 loop: CASSLGTSGGRETQYF. The CDR3 DNA sequence: TGCGCCAGCAGCTTAGGGACTAGCGGGGGGCGCGAGACCCAGTACTTC. The chain links TRBV5-1 to TRBJ2-5; 15 bases map to TRBD2. The CDR3 contains 16 residues. CDR1 is SGHRS and CDR2 is YFSETQ in the germline V gene. The ends lost 2 bases at V and 5 bases at J; junction bases unmatched: 4. Full variable domain (missing parts from reference TRBV5-1 and TRBJ2-5): KAGVTQTPRYLIKTRGQQVTLSCSPISGHRSVSWYQQTPGQGLQFLFEYFSETQRNKGNFPGRFSGRQFSNSRSEMNVSTLELGDSALYLCASSLGTSGGRETQYFGPGTRLLVL.

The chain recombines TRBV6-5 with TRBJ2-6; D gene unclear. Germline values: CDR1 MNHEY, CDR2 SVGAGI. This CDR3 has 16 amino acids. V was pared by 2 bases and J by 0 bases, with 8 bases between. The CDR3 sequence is CASSYGLLSGANVLTF. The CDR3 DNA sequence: TGTGCCAGCAGTTACGGGCTCCTCTCTGGGGCCAACGTCCTGACTTTC.

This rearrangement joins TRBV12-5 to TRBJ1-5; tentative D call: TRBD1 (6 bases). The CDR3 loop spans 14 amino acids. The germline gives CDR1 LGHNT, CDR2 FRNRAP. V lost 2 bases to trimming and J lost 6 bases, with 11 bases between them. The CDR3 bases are TGTGCTAGTGGTTTGTCCCCAGGGGTTCAGCCCCAGCATTTT. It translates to CASGLSPGVQPQHF.

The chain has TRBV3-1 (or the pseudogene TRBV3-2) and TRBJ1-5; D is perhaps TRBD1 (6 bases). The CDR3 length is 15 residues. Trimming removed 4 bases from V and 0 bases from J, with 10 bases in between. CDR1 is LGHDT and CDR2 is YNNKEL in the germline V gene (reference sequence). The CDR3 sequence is CASSRGGLSNQPQHF. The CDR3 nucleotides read TGTGCCAGCAGCCGCGGGGGCCTTAGCAATCAGCCCCAGCATTTT.

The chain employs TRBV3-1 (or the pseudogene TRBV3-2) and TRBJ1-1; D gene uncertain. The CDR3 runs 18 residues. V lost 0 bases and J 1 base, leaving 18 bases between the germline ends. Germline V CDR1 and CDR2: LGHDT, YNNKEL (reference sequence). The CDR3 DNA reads TGTGCCAGCAGCCAAGATCGGAGGAGGCAGCCCAAGAACACTGAAGCTTTCTTT. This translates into CASSQDRRRQPKNTEAFF.

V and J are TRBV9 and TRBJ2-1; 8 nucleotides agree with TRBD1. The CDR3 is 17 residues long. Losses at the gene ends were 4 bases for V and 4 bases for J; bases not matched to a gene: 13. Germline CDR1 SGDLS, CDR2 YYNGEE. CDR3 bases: TGTGCCAGCAGCCCTGGACAGGGAAGTTTGGAGTACAATGAGCAGTTCTTC. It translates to CASSPGQGSLEYNEQFF.

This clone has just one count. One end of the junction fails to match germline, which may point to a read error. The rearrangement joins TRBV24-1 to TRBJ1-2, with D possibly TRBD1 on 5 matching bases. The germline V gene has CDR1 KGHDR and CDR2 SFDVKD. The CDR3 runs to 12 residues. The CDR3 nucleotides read TGTGCCACCAGTGACAGGGACTACGGCTACACCTTC. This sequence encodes CATSDRDYGYTF.

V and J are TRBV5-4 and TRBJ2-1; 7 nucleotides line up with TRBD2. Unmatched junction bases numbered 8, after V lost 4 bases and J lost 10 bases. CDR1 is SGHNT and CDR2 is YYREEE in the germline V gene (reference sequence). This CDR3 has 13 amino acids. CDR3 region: CASSTNSAGEQFF. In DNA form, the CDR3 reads TGTGCCAGCAGCACCAACTCAGCGGGGGAGCAGTTCTTC.

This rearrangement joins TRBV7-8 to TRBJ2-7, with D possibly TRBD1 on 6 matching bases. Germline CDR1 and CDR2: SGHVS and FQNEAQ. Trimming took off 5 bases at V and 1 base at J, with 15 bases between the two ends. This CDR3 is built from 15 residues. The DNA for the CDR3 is TGTGCCAGCAGCGGGCACGCAGGGGTGTCCTACGAGCAGTACGTC. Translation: CASSGHAGVSYEQYV.

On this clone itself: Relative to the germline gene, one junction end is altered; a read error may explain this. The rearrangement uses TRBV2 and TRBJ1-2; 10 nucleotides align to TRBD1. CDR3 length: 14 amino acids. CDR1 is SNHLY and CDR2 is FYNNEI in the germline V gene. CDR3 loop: CASRDIGTGEGYTF. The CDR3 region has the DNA TGTGCCAGCCGTGATATCGGGACAGGGGAAGGCTACACCTTC. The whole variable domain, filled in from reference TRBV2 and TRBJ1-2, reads EPEVTQTPSHQVTQMGQEVILRCVPISNHLYFYWYRQILGQKVEFLVSFYNNEISEKSEIFDDQFSVERPDGSNFTLKIRSTKLEDSAMYFCASRDIGTGEGYTFGSGTRLTVV.

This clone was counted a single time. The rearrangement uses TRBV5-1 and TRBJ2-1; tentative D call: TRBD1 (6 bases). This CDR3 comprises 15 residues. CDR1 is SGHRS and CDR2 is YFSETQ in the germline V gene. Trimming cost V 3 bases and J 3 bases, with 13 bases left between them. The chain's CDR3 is CASSSSGADYNEQFF. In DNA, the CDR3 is TGCGCCAGCAGCTCATCAGGGGCTGACTACAATGAGCAGTTCTTC.

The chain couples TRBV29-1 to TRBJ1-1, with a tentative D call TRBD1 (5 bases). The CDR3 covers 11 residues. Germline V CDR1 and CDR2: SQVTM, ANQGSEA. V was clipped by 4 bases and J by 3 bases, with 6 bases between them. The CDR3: CSVARDTEAFF. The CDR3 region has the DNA TGCAGCGTTGCCAGGGACACTGAAGCTTTCTTT.